This T cell receptor (beta chain) was sequenced in a study of blood T cell repertoires in COVID-19. Across the whole study: The samples span acute and convalescent COVID-19 from the United States, Italy and Spain.

This CDR3 comprises 14 residues. J gave up 4 bases and V 5 bases, and 5 bases lay outside the gene matches. Germline CDR1 and CDR2: LNHDA and SQIVND (reference sequence). Per the original methods: Scientists estimated how many nucleated cells there were by amplifying reference gene primers. Here immunoSEQ multiplex PCR was the method, and the copy in TCRdb shows in-frame clones only, minus some. V and J calls plus clone size are reproduced from that table; the DNA served to infer D and trimming. The repertoire has more than 200,000 clones, 90% to 95% of them found once; the top ten carry 1.5% to 2%. Donors were grouped by their self-reported clinical history. Cohort 3 recovered donors had two negative PCRs, clearance, or symptom resolution.

The rearrangement links TRBV19 to TRBJ1-5; 7 bases fit TRBD1. The origin of this receptor is a woman younger than 30 who had recovered from COVID-19. Material: PBMCs or T cells enriched from blood (not recorded which). CDR3 residues: CASSQRDSNQPQHF. The CDR3 DNA sequence: TGTGCCAGTAGTCAGAGGGACAGTAATCAGCCCCAGCATTTT.